The 19 T cell receptor beta chains reported below all come from one sample, sequenced in a study of cytomegalovirus exposure and HLA in healthy donors. The PCR was carried out with 60 Vbeta primers and 13 Jbeta primers. Generated by immunoSEQ multiplex PCR, the TCRdb table keeps only in-frame clones and is missing some. The table shows thousands of clones, with roughly half occurring only once. Sample: PBMCs. The receptor source for this set is a man aged 25-45 years in good health and CMV-seropositive.

This chain links TRBV10-3 with TRBJ1-2, with D possibly being TRBD1 (6 bases). CDR1 and CDR2 from the germline V gene are ENHRY and SYGVKD. Trimming shortened V by 6 bases and J by 6 bases, and 17 bases separated the two germline ends. The CDR3 runs to 14 residues. DNA for the CDR3: TGTGCCATCAGCGGGCGGGGGCGGGACGATGGCTACACCTTC. Its protein product is CAISGRGRDDGYTF.

The chain combines TRBV7-2 with TRBJ1-1; 9 bases are shared with TRBD1. CDR3 length: 14 residues. Trimming removed 5 bases from V and 1 base from J; junction bases left unmatched: 2. The V gene's germline CDR1 is SGHTA and CDR2 FQGNSA. The CDR3 bases are TGTGCCAGCAGCCGACAGGGGGGGAACACTGAAGCTTTCTTT. This codes for CASSRQGGNTEAFF.

This rearrangement joins TRBV29-1 to TRBJ2-1, with 12 bases matching TRBD2. The germline V gene encodes CDR1 SQVTM and CDR2 ANQGSEA. The V and J ends lost 5 bases and 6 bases, in that order; junction bases with no gene match: 8. The CDR3 covers 15 residues. In DNA, the CDR3 is TGCAGCGTTCCCCTCGGGACTAGCGGGTTCAATGAGCAGTTCTTC. Encoded protein: CSVPLGTSGFNEQFF.

The V gene is TRBV30, the J gene TRBJ1-1; maybe TRBD1 (6 bases). The CDR3 has 12 amino acids. In germline, CDR1 is GTSNPN, CDR2 SVGIG (reference sequence). V lost 8 bases and J lost 0, with 10 bases in between. This CDR3 reads CAGGDMNTEAFF. The CDR3 DNA reads as TGTGCCGGGGGGGACATGAACACTGAAGCTTTCTTT.

CDR3 bases: TGTGCCAGTAGCATCCAGGCTAATCAGCCCCAGCATTTT. Translated: CASSIQANQPQHF. V is TRBV7-2 and J is TRBJ1-5, with D uncertain. The length of the CDR3 is 13 residues. Germline lookup yields CDR1 SGHTA and CDR2 FQGNSA. Deletions cut 9 bases from V and 4 bases from J, with 13 bases between.

The rearrangement links TRBV5-6 to TRBJ1-2; TRBD1 aligns across 7 bases. The CDR3 runs to 11 residues. Germline V gene sequence: CDR1 SGHDT, CDR2 YYEEEE. The junction had 5 bases not matched to a gene; V was cut back by 5 bases and J by 10 bases. CDR3: CASRQGVAYTF. CDR3 nucleotides: TGTGCCAGCAGGCAGGGGGTTGCCTACACCTTC.

This clone was seen once. This sequence joins TRBV6-5 and TRBJ1-1; D unresolved. V lost 0 bases to trimming and J lost 4 bases, with 6 bases between them. This CDR3 is 13 amino acids long. Germline V gene data show CDR1 as MNHEY and CDR2 as SVGAGI. CDR3 DNA sequence: TGTGCCAGCAGTTACTCGCGTGGCACTGAAGCTTTCTTT. It translates to CASSYSRGTEAFF.

V and J are TRBV25-1 and TRBJ2-5; TRBD2 matches 9 bases. The CDR3 consists of 14 residues. V shed 0 bases and J 5 bases; nucleotides not matched to a gene: 1. CDR1 is MGHDK, CDR2 SYGVNS, per germline. In DNA form, the CDR3 reads TGTGCCAGCAGTGAATATCTAGCGGGGGAGACCCAGTACTTC. This encodes CASSEYLAGETQYF.

V and J are TRBV25-1 and TRBJ1-2; D unresolved. The CDR3 runs 18 residues. V was pared by 1 base and J by 4 bases, with 22 bases between. The V gene's germline CDR1 is MGHDK and CDR2 SYGVNS. CDR3 amino acids: CASSESLVIGGLGYGYTF. The CDR3 nucleotides read TGTGCCAGCAGTGAATCGCTCGTAATTGGAGGGTTAGGCTATGGCTACACCTTC.

This clone was detected a few times. The chain links TRBV14 to TRBJ1-2; 11 positions agree with TRBD1. V was pared by 6 bases and J by 4 bases, with 7 bases of the junction left unmatched. Germline loops: CDR1 SGHDN, CDR2 FVKESK. There are 15 residues in the CDR3. CDR3 in DNA: TGTGCCAGCAGGGCCGGGACAGGGGGAACCTATGGCTACACCTTC. Translating gives CASRAGTGGTYGYTF.

This clone was seen a handful of times. The J gene is TRBJ2-5, the V gene TRBV11-3; tentative D call: TRBD1 (6 bases). The germline V gene has CDR1 SGHNT and CDR2 YENEEA. CDR3 length: 12 residues. Trimming pared 5 bases from V and 4 bases from J, leaving 8 bases between. Here the CDR3 reads CASSIRGETQYF. For the CDR3, the DNA is TGTGCCAGCAGCATCAGGGGAGAGACCCAGTACTTC. Combining the CDR3 with reference TRBV11-3 and TRBJ2-5 gives the whole variable domain EAGVVQSPRYKIIEKKQPVAFWCNPISGHNTLYWYLQNLGQGPELLIRYENEEAVDDSQLPKDRFSAERLKGVDSTLKIQPAELGDSAVYLCASSIRGETQYFGPGTRLLVL.

This chain connects TRBV4-3 to TRBJ1-2, with D unresolved. Germline V gene lookup returns CDR1 LGHNA and CDR2 YSLEER. V was cut by 7 bases and J by 4 bases, with 19 bases left in between. The CDR3 covers 15 residues. CDR3 residues: CASTSELQLSYGYTF. CDR3 DNA sequence: TGCGCCAGCACCTCCGAGTTACAGCTTTCCTATGGCTACACCTTC.

The chain recombines TRBV10-2 with TRBJ1-2; 8 bases line up with TRBD1. The CDR3 totals 13 residues. Germline values: CDR1 WSHSY, CDR2 SAAADI. The V gene end was trimmed by 8 bases and the J gene end by 6 bases; junction bases not matched to a gene: 8. The CDR3 protein is CASASTGENGYTF. CDR3 DNA sequence: TGCGCCAGCGCCTCGACAGGGGAGAATGGCTACACCTTC.

A few counts support this clone. V is TRBV7-2 and J is TRBJ2-5; 7 bases match TRBD2. This CDR3 comprises 14 residues. Trimming cost V 3 bases and J 1 base; bases outside gene matches: 2. CDR1 is SGHTA, CDR2 FQGNSA, per germline. The CDR3 region is CASSLTGGQETQYF. The CDR3 DNA follows: TGTGCCAGCAGCTTGACGGGGGGCCAAGAGACCCAGTACTTC.

This chain links TRBV30 with TRBJ1-2; perhaps TRBD1 as D (5 bases). The CDR3 runs 20 residues. Germline-derived CDR1 and CDR2 are GTSNPN and SVGIG (reference sequence). V was trimmed by 0 bases and J by 4 bases, leaving 30 bases between them. CDR3 DNA: TGTGCCTGGAGTGTACGAGCGTGGTTCGGGAGCAGGGATCGAAGCTATGGCTACACCTTC. Protein: CAWSVRAWFGSRDRSYGYTF.

This clone is a singleton in its sample. Other nucleotide sequences in the sample specify the same CDR3. The rearrangement links TRBV29-1 to TRBJ1-5; 9 bases match TRBD1. V shed 4 bases and J 5 bases; nucleotides not matched to a gene: 0. Germline CDR1 and CDR2: SQVTM and ANQGSEA. This CDR3 comprises 12 residues. Written as DNA, the CDR3 is TGCAGCGTTGGGACAGGGGATCAGCCCCAGCATTTT. Its protein product is CSVGTGDQPQHF.

In this sample, this clone turned up a few times. The chain recombines TRBV30 with TRBJ1-5; D is uncertain. CDR1 and CDR2 from the germline V gene are GTSNPN and SVGIG (reference sequence). The V end lost 3 bases, the J end lost 3 bases, and 12 bases lay between the germline ends. This CDR3 region has 14 residues. The CDR3 DNA reads as TGTGCCTGGAGCGGAAGCGTCTACAATCAGCCCCAGCATTTT. Its protein is CAWSGSVYNQPQHF.

This clone was counted a few times. The rearrangement links TRBV29-1 to TRBJ2-1; D uncertain. The CDR3 is 15 residues long. The germline V gene has CDR1 SQVTM and CDR2 ANQGSEA. The ends were cut back, 5 bases at V and 0 bases at J, with 14 bases in the middle. CDR3 protein: CSVKPPLSSYNEQFF. The DNA of the CDR3 is TGCAGCGTTAAGCCCCCCCTGAGCTCCTACAATGAGCAGTTCTTC.

The chain links TRBV7-2 to TRBJ1-5; maybe TRBD1 (5 bases). CDR3 length: 19 amino acids. Germline V CDR1 and CDR2: SGHTA, FQGNSA. V was trimmed by 1 base and J by 2 bases, leaving 21 bases between them. CDR3 sequence: CASSLVLMVGAGGNQPQHF. The CDR3 DNA reads as TGTGCCAGCAGCTTAGTTCTAATGGTAGGGGCCGGAGGCAATCAGCCCCAGCATTTT.